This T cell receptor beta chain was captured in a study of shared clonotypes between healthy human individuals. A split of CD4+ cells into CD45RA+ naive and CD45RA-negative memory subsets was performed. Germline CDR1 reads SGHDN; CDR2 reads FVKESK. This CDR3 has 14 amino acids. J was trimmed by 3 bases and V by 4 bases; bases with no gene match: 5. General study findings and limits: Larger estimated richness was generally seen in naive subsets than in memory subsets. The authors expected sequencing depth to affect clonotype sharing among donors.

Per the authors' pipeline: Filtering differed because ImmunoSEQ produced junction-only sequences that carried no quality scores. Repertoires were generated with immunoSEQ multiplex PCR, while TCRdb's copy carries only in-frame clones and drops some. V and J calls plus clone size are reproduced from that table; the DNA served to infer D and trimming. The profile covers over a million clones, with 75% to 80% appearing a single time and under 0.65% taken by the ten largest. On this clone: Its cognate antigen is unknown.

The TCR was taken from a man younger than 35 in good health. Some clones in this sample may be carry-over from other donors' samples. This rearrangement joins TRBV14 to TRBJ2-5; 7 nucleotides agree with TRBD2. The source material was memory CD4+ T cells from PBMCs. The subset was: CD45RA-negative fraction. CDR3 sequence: CASSPGRVEETQYF. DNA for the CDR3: TGTGCCAGCAGCCCGGGGAGGGTAGAAGAGACCCAGTACTTC. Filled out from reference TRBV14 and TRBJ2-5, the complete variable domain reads EAGVTQFPSHSVIEKGQTVTLRCDPISGHDNLYWYRRVMGKEIKFLLHFVKESKQDESGMPNNRFLAERTGGTYSTLKVQPAELEDSGVYFCASSPGRVEETQYFGPGTRLLVL.